These 21 T cell receptor beta chains share one sample of origin, sequenced in a study of blood T cells in healthy people across ages. Using a J-beta primer mix together with a sample-barcoded 5' primer, a second PCR was run for about 6 to 11 cycles. TCRdb re-called the 5' RACE reads with MiXCR, one entry per CDR3 protein. The table lists approximately 690,000 distinct CDR3 sequences, roughly 41% of them singletons. The sample was blood. The receptors come from an older man in good health.

This clonotype was detected ten times or more. This chain connects TRBV7-2 to TRBJ2-7; 8 positions agree with TRBD2. Germline lookup yields CDR1 SGHTA and CDR2 FQGNSA. V lost 4 bases to trimming and J lost 7 bases; unmatched junction nucleotides: 3. This CDR3 is built from 12 residues. The CDR3 sequence is CASSSGGVEQYF. CDR3 nucleotide sequence: TGTGCCAGCAGCTCCGGGGGGGTGGAGCAGTACTTC.

This clonotype was seen only once. This may arise from a read error, as a much more abundant clone is one base away. CDR3 DNA sequence: TGTGCCAGCAGTGCCAATGAGCAGTTCTTC. This encodes CASSANEQFF. The J gene is TRBJ2-1, the V gene TRBV27; D uncertain. This CDR3 region has 10 residues. Germline loops: CDR1 MNHEY, CDR2 SMNVEV (reference sequence). V dropped 5 bases and J dropped 6 bases, with 2 bases sitting between them.

This clonotype was detected a few times. J is TRBJ1-3 and V is TRBV4-2, with a weak D call TRBD1 (6 bases). The germline V gene has CDR1 LGHNA and CDR2 YNFKEQ. The CDR3 has 14 residues. Trimming stripped 6 bases from V and 2 bases from J, with 11 bases between. The CDR3 DNA reads as TGTGCCAGCAGGAAGACAGGCGCTGGAAACACCATATATTTT. Its translation: CASRKTGAGNTIYF.

This clonotype was seen more than once but under ten times. The chain has TRBV29-1 and TRBJ2-1; 7 bases match TRBD2. V gave up 3 bases and J gave up 10 bases; unmatched junction bases: 12. Germline CDR1 and CDR2: SQVTM and ANQGSEA. The CDR3 totals 14 residues. The CDR3 DNA reads as TGCAGCGTTGATACCTTGGGGGGGGACTGGGAGCAGTTCTTC. Its protein is CSVDTLGGDWEQFF.

The rearrangement uses TRBV7-3 and TRBJ2-1; tentatively, D is TRBD1 (6 bases). Trimming took off 3 bases at V and 4 bases at J, with 10 bases between the two ends. CDR1 is SGHTA, CDR2 FQGTGA, per germline. This CDR3 is built from 14 residues. The CDR3 here is CASSLAGEYNEQFF. CDR3 sequence (DNA): TGTGCCAGCAGCTTGGCAGGGGAGTACAATGAGCAGTTCTTC.

This clonotype was seen at least ten times. V is TRBV20-1 and J is TRBJ1-1; 7 positions agree with TRBD1. In germline, CDR1 is DFQATT, CDR2 SNEGSKA (reference sequence). V was clipped by 0 bases and J by 3 bases; unmatched bases: 10. The CDR3 loop spans 16 amino acids. The CDR3 protein is CSARDLGQKDYTEAFF. CDR3 DNA: TGCAGTGCTAGAGATTTGGGACAGAAGGATTACACTGAAGCTTTCTTT.

On this clonotype: This sequence may be a read error, since a much larger clone differs from it by one base. The gene calls are TRBV11-2 and TRBJ2-3; 9 positions agree with TRBD2. Unmatched junction bases numbered 16, after V lost 2 bases and J lost 10 bases. CDR1 and CDR2 (germline): SGHAT, FQNNGV. The length of the CDR3 is 17 residues. The CDR3 region is CASSLNPSGARLGAQYF. The CDR3 DNA is TGTGCCAGCAGCTTAAATCCTAGCGGGGCCCGTCTCGGAGCGCAGTATTTT.

In its sample, this clonotype was seen once. The germline gene is not matched at one end of the junction; a read error may be the cause. The chain recombines TRBV7-6 with TRBJ2-7; D not resolved. CDR3 size: 14 residues. From germline, CDR1 is SGHVS and CDR2 FNYEAQ. The CDR3 sequence is CASSLTGLSYGQYF. CDR3 in DNA: TGTGCCAGCAGCCTGACGGGTCTCTCCTACGGGCAGTACTTC.

The chain couples TRBV10-3 to TRBJ2-3; TRBD2 agrees at 13 bases. Germline CDR1 is ENHRY and CDR2 is SYGVKD. The CDR3 spans 17 residues. The ends lost 2 bases at V and 5 bases at J; junction bases unmatched: 7. The CDR3 loop reads CAISERGLAGAGDTQYF. Here the CDR3 DNA reads TGTGCCATCAGTGAGCGCGGACTAGCGGGGGCTGGAGATACGCAGTATTTT.

This chain links TRBV25-1 with TRBJ1-2; D unclear. In germline, CDR1 is MGHDK, CDR2 SYGVNS. This CDR3 is 13 amino acids long. V gave up 4 bases and J gave up 4 bases, with 10 bases separating them. The CDR3 DNA sequence: TGTGCCAGCAGTGTAGGTTCTCGCTATGGCTACACCTTC. As protein: CASSVGSRYGYTF.

The V call is TRBV7-8, the J call TRBJ1-5; unclear D gene. V lost 5 bases, J lost 6 bases, and 14 bases lay in between. This CDR3 region has 14 residues. The germline gives CDR1 SGHVS, CDR2 FQNEAQ. Written as DNA, the CDR3 is TGTGCCAGCAGCCCCCAGTGGCAATCTCAGCCCCAGCATTTT. Its translation: CASSPQWQSQPQHF.

The chain is built from TRBV7-2 and TRBJ2-7; 14 positions agree with TRBD2. The germline gives CDR1 SGHTA, CDR2 FQGNSA. With 1 base clipped from V and 0 bases from J, the junction kept 2 bases outside the gene matches. This CDR3 contains 17 residues. Here the CDR3 reads CASSLGGTSGGSYEQYF. Written as DNA, the CDR3 is TGTGCCAGCAGCTTAGGGGGGACTAGCGGGGGCTCCTACGAGCAGTACTTC.

This clonotype has a count of ten or more. J is TRBJ1-2 and V is TRBV12-3 or TRBV12-4; TRBD1 agrees at 10 bases. The CDR3 runs 14 residues. After removal of 6 bases from V and 2 bases from J, the junction contained 3 bases not matched to a gene. The CDR3 DNA reads TGTGCCAGCAGGCGGGACAGGGGAAACTATGGCTACACCTTC. Translated: CASRRDRGNYGYTF.

V usage is TRBV2 and J usage is TRBJ1-2; 7 positions agree with TRBD1. The germline gives CDR1 SNHLY, CDR2 FYNNEI. Losses at the gene ends were 6 bases for V and 4 bases for J; bases not matched to a gene: 5. The CDR3 consists of 13 residues. The CDR3 nucleotides read TGTGCCAGCAGAGGGACAGAGGGCTATGGCTACACCTTC. Translation: CASRGTEGYGYTF.

V usage is TRBV14 and J usage is TRBJ2-7, with 7 bases aligning to TRBD1. V lost 2 bases, J lost 5 bases, and 15 bases stayed unmatched. From germline, CDR1 is SGHDN and CDR2 FVKESK. The CDR3 extends over 17 amino acids. CDR3 region: CASSQLFGQTGIHEQYF. CDR3 nucleotides: TGTGCCAGCAGCCAACTGTTTGGCCAGACAGGGATTCACGAGCAGTACTTC.

V usage is TRBV6-2 or TRBV6-3 and J usage is TRBJ2-7, with a weak D call TRBD1 (6 bases). The CDR3 is made up of 14 amino acids. CDR1 and CDR2 from the germline V gene are MNHEY and SVGEGT. V gave up 5 bases and J gave up 0 bases, with 11 bases separating them. CDR3 coding DNA: TGTGCCAGCAGTCAGCCGGACAGCTCCTACGAGCAGTACTTC. Translated: CASSQPDSSYEQYF.

The chain is built from TRBV7-2 and TRBJ2-7, with a tentative D call TRBD2 (5 bases). V lost 0 bases, J lost 5 bases, and 8 bases lay in between. The CDR3 spans 13 residues. CDR1 and CDR2 (germline): SGHTA, FQGNSA. As DNA, the CDR3 is TGTGCCAGCAGCTTAGCGGGAGCCCACGAGCAGTACTTC. Protein: CASSLAGAHEQYF.

The chain uses TRBV10-3 and TRBJ2-5; D possibly corresponds to TRBD2 (6 bases). Trimming removed 6 bases at V and 11 bases at J, with 19 bases between. Germline lookup yields CDR1 ENHRY and CDR2 SYGVKD. The CDR3 loop spans 13 amino acids. In nucleotides, the CDR3 is TGTGCCATCAGGATGGAGGACCCTCGGGAGCAGTACTTC. Residues: CAIRMEDPREQYF.

The CDR3 region is CASSGSLAGGYNEQYF. The CDR3 nucleotides are TGCGCCAGCAGCGGAAGTCTAGCGGGGGGTTACAATGAGCAGTACTTC. This chain uses TRBV5-1 with TRBJ2-5; 11 nucleotides match TRBD2. This CDR3 spans 16 amino acids. The V segment lost 4 bases and the J segment 11 bases; nucleotides outside the gene matches: 16. Germline CDR1 SGHRS, CDR2 YFSETQ.

This chain connects TRBV6-5 to TRBJ2-2; either TRBD1 or TRBD2 may supply D (6 bases each). The V gene's germline CDR1 is MNHEY and CDR2 SVGAGI. The CDR3 is 14 residues long. Trimming removed 11 bases from V and 0 bases from J, with 13 bases in between. In nucleotides, the CDR3 is TGTGCCTCAAAGGGGGGATCGAACACCGGGGAGCTGTTTTTT. Translating it yields CASKGGSNTGELFF.

The chain is built from TRBV6-2 or TRBV6-3 and TRBJ2-1; 13 bases are shared with TRBD2. There are 16 residues in the CDR3. V was pared by 6 bases and J by 6 bases, with 8 bases of the junction left unmatched. Germline V gives CDR1 MNHEY, CDR2 SVGEGT. The CDR3 spells CASRQLGLAGSNEQFF. Written as DNA, the CDR3 is TGTGCCAGCAGACAGTTGGGACTAGCGGGGTCCAATGAGCAGTTCTTC.